This TCR beta chain was sequenced during a study of T cell responses to AZD1222 COVID-19 vaccine. Study conclusions and caveats: Spike as a whole was targeted by vaccine-associated CD4 TCRs, dominant at 160-218 and 743-854. Females made up more of the donors, who were largely white British, and clonal diversity may have come out too low.

The method was immunoSEQ multiplex PCR; TCRdb's version includes in-frame clones alone and lacks a portion of them. The sample includes 150,000 or so clones, roughly 88% of them seen just once. Remarks on this clone: Its antigen is not known.

Germline loops: CDR1 LNHDA, CDR2 SQIVND (reference sequence). V was clipped by 4 bases and J by 6 bases; unmatched bases: 5. The CDR3 spans 15 residues. The material sequenced was peripheral blood, taken on day 0 of AZD1222 vaccination. This chain links TRBV19 with TRBJ1-5, with TRBD1 identical over 11 bases. The receptor's source is an adult in good health. CDR3 bases: TGTGCCAGTAGTAGAGGACAGGGGGCAGGTCAGCCCCAGCATTTT. The encoded protein is CASSRGQGAGQPQHF.